A selection of T cell receptor beta chains follows, all from one sample in a study of blood T cell repertoires in COVID-19. Clones were read by immunoSEQ multiplex PCR, and TCRdb kept only the in-frame ones, dropping some. Of some 150,000 clones in the sample, around four fifths were seen once. Input material: peripheral blood. All receptors come from a woman between 40 and 55 years old with active or convalescent COVID-19. CDR3s include the opening cysteine and the closing phenylalanine or tryptophan. The order of the fields is V gene, J gene, clone size, D gene, CDR3 protein, CDR3 DNA. The D gene is left open where the match is weak. For some rows the clone size is stated as once, few or many, or as a class when expanded; others skip it.

TRBV29-1	TRBJ1-2	.	.	CSVPQPQVPYGYTF	TGCAGCGTTCCCCAGCCGCAGGTTCCTTATGGCTACACCTTC
TRBV19	TRBJ1-1	.	TRBD1	CASSPQGGTEAFF	TGTGCCAGTAGTCCACAGGGGGGGACTGAAGCTTTCTTT
TRBV11-2	TRBJ1-1	.	.	CASSWQGSTEAFF	TGTGCCAGCAGCTGGCAGGGGAGCACTGAAGCTTTCTTT
TRBV6-6	TRBJ1-5	.	.	CASKESNQPQHF	TGTGCCAGCAAGGAGTCCAATCAGCCCCAGCATTTT
TRBV28	TRBJ1-2	.	TRBD1	CASSFTTGSYGYTF	TGTGCCAGCAGTTTTACGACAGGGTCTTATGGCTACACCTTC
TRBV18	TRBJ2-6	few	TRBD1	CASSPTGGTGANVLTF	TGTGCCAGCTCACCTACAGGGGGTACTGGGGCCAACGTCCTGACTTTC
TRBV30	TRBJ2-5	.	.	CAWSVQARWTQYF	TGTGCCTGGAGTGTCCAGGCCCGTTGGACCCAGTACTTC
TRBV6-5	TRBJ1-2	.	.	CASSYDRKSYGYTF	TGTGCCAGCAGTTACGACAGGAAATCCTATGGCTACACCTTC
TRBV9	TRBJ1-1	.	.	CASSVAETGEAFF	TGTGCCAGCAGCGTAGCCGAGACAGGTGAAGCTTTCTTT
TRBV7-2	TRBJ2-7	.	TRBD2	CASSLEGTTYYEQYF	TGTGCCAGCAGCTTAGAAGGGACTACCTACTACGAGCAGTACTTC
TRBV5-1	TRBJ1-6	.	.	CASSLGVLWQGNSPLHF	TGCGCCAGCAGCTTGGGCGTGCTTTGGCAGGGGAATTCACCCCTCCACTTT
TRBV5-1	TRBJ2-3	.	TRBD2	CASSFGTSGAKDTQYF	TGCGCCAGCAGCTTTGGGACTAGCGGGGCTAAAGATACGCAGTATTTT
TRBV4-3	TRBJ1-6	.	TRBD1	CASSLVEGAGSPLHF	TGCGCCAGCAGCCTGGTGGAGGGGGCGGGTTCACCCCTCCACTTT
TRBV5-4	TRBJ2-3	.	TRBD2	CASSLGFLAATDTQYF	TGTGCCAGCAGCTTGGGGTTCCTAGCGGCTACAGATACGCAGTATTTT
TRBV5-6	TRBJ1-6	.	TRBD1	CASSSSKQGPDSPLHF	TGTGCCAGCAGTTCTTCCAAACAGGGGCCTGATTCACCCCTCCACTTT
TRBV18	TRBJ1-6	.	TRBD1	CASSRQGNNSPLHF	TGTGCCAGCTCACGACAGGGAAATAATTCACCCCTCCACTTT
TRBV27	TRBJ2-3	.	TRBD2	CASSFLAGELTDTQYF	TGTGCCAGCAGTTTTCTAGCGGGGGAGCTCACAGATACGCAGTATTTT
TRBV28	TRBJ1-1	.	TRBD1	CASTPDRGLVMNTEAFF	TGTGCCAGCACCCCCGACAGGGGGCTTGTCATGAACACTGAAGCTTTCTTT
TRBV21-1	TRBJ2-3	.	.	CASSRGGVRTGVGDTQYF	TGTGCCAGCAGCCGGGGGGGTGTGAGGACAGGGGTAGGAGATACGCAGTATTTT
TRBV5-1	TRBJ1-4	.	.	CASSLAEKEKLFF	TGCGCCAGCAGCTTGGCGGAGAAGGAAAAACTGTTTTTT
TRBV10-2	TRBJ1-2	.	TRBD1	CASKGTGYYSGYGYTF	TGCGCCAGCAAAGGGACAGGTTACTACAGTGGCTATGGCTACACCTTC
TRBV5-4	TRBJ1-2	.	TRBD1	CASSSGQGGYGYTF	TGTGCCAGCAGCTCAGGACAGGGCGGCTATGGCTACACCTTC
TRBV2	TRBJ1-2	once	.	CASLRDYGYTF	TGTGCCAGCTTGAGGGACTATGGCTACACCTTC
TRBV19	TRBJ1-6	.	TRBD1	CASNPGQGSSYNSPLHF	TGTGCCAGTAACCCGGGACAGGGGAGCTCCTATAATTCACCCCTCCACTTT
TRBV6-2/TRBV6-3	TRBJ2-1	.	TRBD2	CASSYSGSGRYEQFF	TGTGCCAGCAGTTACTCGGGTAGCGGGAGGTATGAGCAGTTCTTC
TRBV11-2	TRBJ2-5	.	.	CASSPPGRVGAQYF	TGTGCCAGCAGCCCGCCCGGCAGGGTTGGCGCCCAGTACTTC
TRBV4-3	TRBJ2-7	few	.	CASSQVSGLPSYEQYF	TGCGCCAGCAGCCAAGTTTCGGGGTTACCCTCCTACGAGCAGTACTTC
TRBV30	TRBJ2-4	.	.	CAWSPREFKNIQYF	TGTGCCTGGAGTCCCCGGGAGTTTAAAAACATTCAGTACTTC
TRBV6-1	TRBJ2-4	.	TRBD2	CASSGRGGRARKNIQYF	TGTGCCAGCAGTGGCCGGGGGGGCCGGGCGAGGAAAAACATTCAGTACTTC
TRBV20-1	TRBJ2-3	.	TRBD1	CSASRVVGQGIDTQYF	TGCAGTGCTAGTAGGGTGGTCGGACAGGGGATAGATACGCAGTATTTT
TRBV5-1	TRBJ2-1	.	TRBD2	CASSTEDGGVSYNEQFF	TGCGCCAGCAGCACTGAGGACGGGGGGGTCTCCTACAATGAGCAGTTCTTC
TRBV30	TRBJ2-5	.	.	CAWSVKGAGTQYF	TGTGCCTGGAGTGTTAAGGGTGCGGGCACCCAGTACTTC
TRBV6-6	TRBJ1-3	.	.	CASSYSARGNTIYF	TGTGCCAGCAGTTATTCAGCCAGGGGAAACACCATATATTTT
TRBV18	TRBJ2-3	.	TRBD2	CASSRTSGYTDTQYF	TGTGCCAGCTCCAGGACTAGCGGGTACACAGATACGCAGTATTTT
TRBV7-2	TRBJ2-7	.	.	CASSLEVHGTYEQYF	TGTGCCAGCAGCTTAGAGGTACACGGGACCTACGAGCAGTACTTC
TRBV19	TRBJ1-1	.	.	CASSPIEGMNTEAFF	TGTGCCAGTAGTCCCATCGAGGGCATGAACACTGAAGCTTTCTTT
TRBV5-6	TRBJ1-2	.	.	CASSFGGAGYTF	TGTGCCAGCAGCTTCGGGGGAGCTGGCTACACCTTC
TRBV5-1	TRBJ2-7	.	TRBD1	CASSLLDRGSSPYEQYF	TGCGCCAGCAGCTTGCTGGACAGGGGGTCTTCGCCCTACGAGCAGTACTTC
TRBV10-3	TRBJ1-5	.	.	CATRDAGPDQPQHF	TGTGCCACCCGCGATGCGGGGCCCGATCAGCCCCAGCATTTT
TRBV6-1	TRBJ2-1	.	TRBD1	CASSESGTGVYNEQFF	TGTGCCAGCAGTGAGTCCGGGACAGGGGTCTACAATGAGCAGTTCTTC
TRBV7-9	TRBJ2-2	few	.	CASGTTSSAGELFF	TGTGCCAGCGGAACGACTAGTTCTGCCGGGGAGCTGTTTTTT
TRBV7-2	TRBJ1-6	.	TRBD1	CASSAPSGTVYNSPLHF	TGTGCCAGCAGCGCACCTTCCGGGACAGTTTATAATTCACCCCTCCACTTT
TRBV11-2	TRBJ2-1	.	.	CASSSSGYNEQFF	TGTGCCAGCAGCTCTTCAGGTTACAATGAGCAGTTCTTC
TRBV28	TRBJ2-7	.	TRBD1	CASAGTGYEQYF	TGTGCCAGCGCCGGGACAGGTTACGAGCAGTACTTC
TRBV19	TRBJ2-3	.	.	CASSDPGFTDTQYF	TGTGCCAGTAGCGACCCCGGGTTCACAGATACGCAGTATTTT
TRBV5-6	TRBJ1-6	few	TRBD1	CASSFGQGLGSPLHF	TGTGCCAGCAGCTTCGGACAGGGGTTGGGTTCACCCCTCCACTTT